This T cell receptor (beta chain) stems from a study of PD-1 blockade in mismatch repair-deficient tumors. CDR3 length: 15 residues. V shed 2 bases and J 4 bases; nucleotides not matched to a gene: 2. Germline assignment: CDR1 MNHNS and CDR2 SASEGT. Documented time point: archival surgical resection tumor tissue. The TCR-sequenced patients were three responders to pembrolizumab. Using immunoSEQ multiplex PCR, the repertoire was profiled, and TCRdb retains in-frame clones only, with some absent. The table has around 3,500 clones, around 78% seen once. Regarding this clone: Other DNA sequences in the same sample also yield this CDR3.

The receptor was derived from an adult with mismatch repair-deficient cancer. The chain combines TRBV6-1 with TRBJ2-3; TRBD2 aligns across 11 bases. The input for sequencing was primary tumor tissue, taken from a patient treated with pembrolizumab. The CDR3 is CASSELAGGPDTQYF. Written as DNA, the CDR3 is TGTGCCAGCAGTGAATTAGCGGGAGGGCCAGATACGCAGTATTTT.